These T cell receptor beta chains were read from a single sample in a study of T-cell reconstitution after alpha-beta-depleted transplantation in children. MiXCR was run by TCRdb on the PCR reads, yielding one entry per CDR3 protein. In the table there are 210,000 or so distinct CDR3 sequences, under 9.5% of which are singletons. The sample in question was PBMCs from the stem cell graft donor, obtained from the stem cell graft. Receptors were obtained from a human donor who donated a stem cell graft to a child with acute lymphoblastic leukemia. Both conserved end residues are part of each CDR3. Each record gives: clone size, J gene, V gene, D gene, CDR3 protein, CDR3 DNA. The D gene is left open where the match is weak. Some rows have no size entry. The others give once, few or many, or a class for an expanded clone.

>NA|TRBJ2-5|TRBV5-6|NA
CASSLPLAETQYF
TGTGCCAGCAGCTTGCCGCTTGCTGAGACCCAGTACTTC
>NA|TRBJ2-3|TRBV18|NA
CASSPLPSTDTQYF
TGTGCCAGCTCACCACTTCCGAGCACAGATACGCAGTATTTT
>many|TRBJ2-1|TRBV6-5|TRBD2
CASSYSPPGLAGTYNEQFF
TGTGCCAGCAGTTACTCACCCCCCGGACTAGCGGGGACGTACAATGAGCAGTTCTTC
>many|TRBJ2-3|TRBV14|NA
CAIKRPSSTDTQYF
TGTGCCATCAAACGCCCGTCTAGCACAGATACGCAGTATTTT
>NA|TRBJ2-1|TRBV3-1|NA
CACSKQVQGTHSDEQFF
TGTGCCTGCAGCAAACAGGTCCAGGGAACACATAGCGATGAGCAGTTCTTC
>few|TRBJ1-2|TRBV5-1|TRBD1
CASSLQGQGSDGYTF
TGCGCCAGCAGCTTGCAGGGACAGGGAAGTGATGGCTACACCTTC
>few|TRBJ2-7|TRBV27|NA
CASSSDKNYEQYF
TGTGCCAGCAGTTCGGACAAAAACTACGAGCAGTACTTC
>few|TRBJ1-6|TRBV27|NA
CASSLGTGPNSPLHF
TGTGCCAGCAGTTTAGGTACAGGGCCTAATTCACCCCTCCACTTT
>NA|TRBJ2-7|TRBV7-2|NA
CASSRDSWTYEQYF
TGTGCCAGCAGCCGAGACAGTTGGACCTACGAGCAGTACTTC
>many|TRBJ2-2|TRBV11-1|TRBD2
CASSPYGLAGKNTGELFF
TGTGCCAGCAGCCCATACGGACTAGCGGGGAAGAACACCGGGGAGCTGTTTTTT
>few|TRBJ2-2|TRBV4-2|TRBD1
CASSQEDRGPGELFF
TGTGCCAGCAGCCAAGAGGACAGGGGGCCCGGGGAGCTGTTTTTT
>many|TRBJ1-4|TRBV6-4|TRBD1
CASSESPGQGDEKLFF
TGTGCCAGCAGTGAGTCCCCGGGACAGGGGGACGAAAAACTGTTTTTT
>many|TRBJ2-5|TRBV11-2|NA
CASSLGREETQYF
TGTGCCAGCAGCTTGGGCAGAGAAGAGACCCAGTACTTC
>few|TRBJ1-2|TRBV11-2|NA
CASSPRTEGGYTF
TGTGCCAGCAGCCCCAGGACAGAGGGTGGCTACACCTTC
>NA|TRBJ2-7|TRBV6-1|TRBD2
CASRAGTSGNFYEQYF
TGTGCCAGCAGGGCCGGGACTAGCGGGAACTTCTACGAGCAGTACTTC
>many|TRBJ1-1|TRBV7-2|NA
CASSLVAQPSRGTEAFF
TGTGCCAGCAGCTTAGTTGCTCAACCGTCGCGAGGAACTGAAGCTTTCTTT
>few|TRBJ1-2|TRBV16|NA
CASSQSVGTSNYGYTF
TGTGCCAGCAGCCAATCGGTAGGGACTTCTAACTATGGCTACACCTTC
>NA|TRBJ2-3|TRBV7-2|TRBD2
CASSPLGAGEENTQYF
TGTGCCAGCAGCCCCCTCGGGGCGGGGGAAGAGAATACGCAGTATTTT
>few|TRBJ1-1|TRBV5-1|TRBD1
CASSQSDRVDTEAFF
TGCGCCAGCAGCCAATCGGACAGGGTAGACACTGAAGCTTTCTTT
>many|TRBJ2-1|TRBV5-5|TRBD1
CASSPWTGSEQFF
TGTGCCAGCAGCCCGTGGACAGGCAGCGAGCAGTTCTTC
>few|TRBJ2-2|TRBV19|TRBD1
CASTTRGYTGELFF
TGTGCCAGTACAACCAGGGGGTACACCGGGGAGCTGTTTTTT
>few|TRBJ1-4|TRBV7-9|TRBD1
CASSSSGTGIAKLFF
TGTGCCAGCAGCAGCTCCGGGACAGGGATCGCAAAACTGTTTTTT
>few|TRBJ2-1|TRBV7-8|NA
CASSLVHTGLSYNEQFF
TGTGCCAGCAGCTTAGTTCATACAGGTCTCTCCTACAATGAGCAGTTCTTC
>few|TRBJ1-1|TRBV5-1|NA
CASSRGLTPAAEAFF
TGCGCCAGCAGCCGGGGCTTGACGCCTGCGGCTGAAGCTTTCTTT
>many|TRBJ2-7|TRBV12-3/TRBV12-4|TRBD1
CASSFQRGREQYF
TGTGCCAGCAGTTTTCAGAGGGGGCGCGAGCAGTACTTC
>NA|TRBJ1-6|TRBV5-1|NA
CASSLSVDSPLHF
TGCGCCAGCAGCTTGTCGGTGGATTCACCCCTCCACTTT
>NA|TRBJ2-7|TRBV5-1|NA
CASSLSPGPYEQYF
TGCGCCAGCAGCTTGTCGCCAGGGCCCTACGAGCAGTACTTC
>many|TRBJ1-6|TRBV27|NA
CASSLSGYSYNSPLHF
TGTGCCAGCAGTTTATCGGGTTACTCCTATAATTCACCCCTCCACTTT
>few|TRBJ2-7|TRBV10-3|TRBD1
CAISQGQGAYEQYF
TGTGCCATCAGTCAAGGACAGGGGGCCTACGAGCAGTACTTC
>many|TRBJ1-1|TRBV12-3/TRBV12-4|NA
CASGHLNTEAFF
TGTGCCAGCGGTCACTTGAACACTGAAGCTTTCTTT
>many|TRBJ2-7|TRBV6-5|NA
CASSYSGTPTSSYEQYF
TGTGCCAGCAGTTACAGTGGAACACCGACCAGCTCCTACGAGCAGTACTTC
>many|TRBJ2-7|TRBV10-3|NA
CAISGPDRPPMGEQYF
TGTGCCATCAGTGGCCCAGACAGGCCTCCTATGGGGGAGCAGTACTTC
>few|TRBJ2-6|TRBV6-1|NA
CASSTGGGPSGANVLTF
TGTGCCAGCAGTACCGGCGGGGGCCCGAGTGGGGCCAACGTCCTGACTTTC
>NA|TRBJ1-1|TRBV12-3/TRBV12-4|NA
CASTTGSLNTEAFF
TGTGCCAGCACCACCGGATCACTGAACACTGAAGCTTTCTTT
>many|TRBJ2-7|TRBV30|NA
CAWSVGLASEQYF
TGTGCCTGGAGTGTCGGGCTAGCGTCCGAGCAGTACTTC
>NA|TRBJ2-5|TRBV5-1|NA
CASSLAEGPQETQYF
TGCGCCAGCAGCTTGGCAGAAGGGCCCCAAGAGACCCAGTACTTC
>many|TRBJ1-1|TRBV29-1|NA
CSVAGVQDRGNEAFF
TGCAGCGTCGCAGGAGTCCAAGACAGAGGAAATGAAGCTTTCTTT
>many|TRBJ1-1|TRBV20-1|NA
CSAPDLRGAEAFF
TGCAGTGCTCCCGACCTGAGGGGCGCTGAAGCTTTCTTT
>few|TRBJ2-1|TRBV20-1|NA
CSATGGEVEQFF
TGCAGTGCCACAGGCGGGGAAGTGGAGCAGTTCTTC
>NA|TRBJ1-1|TRBV7-9|NA
CASSLVAGMNTEAFF
TGTGCCAGCAGCTTAGTTGCAGGGATGAACACTGAAGCTTTCTTT
>NA|TRBJ1-4|TRBV10-3|NA
CAISESRDGYATNEKLFF
TGTGCCATCAGTGAGTCCCGGGACGGATATGCAACTAATGAAAAACTGTTTTTT
>NA|TRBJ2-7|TRBV11-1|NA
CASSPGRDPAYEQYF
TGTGCCAGCAGCCCAGGACGGGACCCCGCCTACGAGCAGTACTTC
>NA|TRBJ2-3|TRBV11-2|TRBD2
CASSWGRGSSGVTDTQYF
TGTGCCAGCAGCTGGGGGAGGGGATCTAGCGGGGTCACAGATACGCAGTATTTT
>many|TRBJ2-3|TRBV7-2|NA
CASSSIQGFTDTQYF
TGTGCCAGCAGCTCAATCCAGGGATTCACAGATACGCAGTATTTT
>NA|TRBJ1-1|TRBV9|NA
CASSAAVAGMNTEAFF
TGTGCCAGCAGCGCTGCTGTGGCAGGGATGAACACTGAAGCTTTCTTT
>few|TRBJ1-5|TRBV7-8|NA
CASSTSGPDGPSNQPQHF
TGTGCCAGCAGCACTAGCGGTCCAGACGGTCCTAGCAATCAGCCCCAGCATTTT
>few|TRBJ1-6|TRBV7-2|NA
CASSREDSPYNSPLHF
TGTGCCAGCAGCCGAGAGGACAGTCCCTATAATTCACCCCTCCACTTT
>many|TRBJ2-2|TRBV12-3/TRBV12-4|NA
CASSSRGFDTGELFF
TGTGCCAGCAGTTCGAGGGGCTTTGACACCGGGGAGCTGTTTTTT
>NA|TRBJ1-4|TRBV11-2|NA
CASSFNRDEKLFF
TGTGCCAGCAGCTTTAACAGGGATGAAAAACTGTTTTTT
>NA|TRBJ1-1|TRBV20-1|TRBD1
CSASTGQGLPEAFF
TGCAGTGCTAGTACGGGACAGGGGCTTCCTGAAGCTTTCTTT
>many|TRBJ2-1|TRBV7-6|NA
CASSFKNEQFF
TGTGCCAGCAGCTTCAAGAATGAGCAGTTCTTC
>many|TRBJ2-2|TRBV6-1|NA
CASSAAGWDTGELFF
TGTGCCAGCAGTGCGGCGGGGTGGGACACCGGGGAGCTGTTTTTT
>NA|TRBJ1-2|TRBV2|NA
CATQPTYGYTF
TGTGCCACCCAGCCTACCTATGGCTACACCTTC
>many|TRBJ2-7|TRBV9|NA
CASSVAENSYEQYF
TGTGCCAGCAGCGTAGCTGAAAACTCCTACGAGCAGTACTTC
>NA|TRBJ2-5|TRBV7-9|TRBD2
CASSRGGSGAETQYF
TGTGCCAGCAGCCGAGGGGGTAGCGGGGCGGAGACCCAGTACTTC
>many|TRBJ2-7|TRBV18|NA
CASSPAQGGDEQYF
TGTGCCAGCTCACCAGCTCAGGGTGGCGACGAGCAGTACTTC
>NA|TRBJ2-3|TRBV7-9|TRBD2
CASSDTLAGVARGTQYF
TGTGCCAGCAGCGACACCCTAGCGGGGGTAGCGAGGGGTACGCAGTATTTT
>many|TRBJ1-4|TRBV12-3/TRBV12-4|NA
CASSSDRRGKLFF
TGTGCCAGCAGTTCCGACAGGCGCGGAAAACTGTTTTTT
>many|TRBJ1-3|TRBV29-1|NA
CSVILQGGNTIYF
TGCAGCGTTATTTTGCAGGGAGGAAACACCATATATTTT
>many|TRBJ2-7|TRBV5-1|TRBD2
CASGTRPGTSGDGYEQYF
TGCGCCAGCGGAACCCGCCCCGGGACTAGCGGGGACGGCTACGAGCAGTACTTC